Here is one T cell receptor (beta chain) with its context. As yet, its antigen is unknown. The sample comes from a study of T cell responses to AZD1222 COVID-19 vaccine. Overall study findings and caveats: The reported proportion of spike-specific TCRs targeting unmutated variant regions was nearly half. White British people made up most donors, females outnumbered males, and clonal diversity was possibly underestimated.

Measured with immunoSEQ multiplex PCR; TCRdb has only the in-frame clones, and not every one. Here the sample spans about 140,000 clones, about 90% being singletons. CDR1 is MNHNY and CDR2 is SVGAGI in the germline V gene (reference sequence). V shed 7 bases and J shed 6 bases, with 18 bases lying between them. The CDR3 runs to 14 residues. V gene TRBV6-6 combines with J gene TRBJ1-2, with D possibly being TRBD1 (6 bases). This specimen was peripheral blood, taken 28 days after the second dose of the MenACWY control vaccine. The sequence came from an adult who received the MenACWY meningococcal vaccine as a control. CDR3 bases: TGTGCCAGCACCTTACTTTGGGGGGCCGATGGCTACACCTTC. Encoded protein: CASTLLWGADGYTF.